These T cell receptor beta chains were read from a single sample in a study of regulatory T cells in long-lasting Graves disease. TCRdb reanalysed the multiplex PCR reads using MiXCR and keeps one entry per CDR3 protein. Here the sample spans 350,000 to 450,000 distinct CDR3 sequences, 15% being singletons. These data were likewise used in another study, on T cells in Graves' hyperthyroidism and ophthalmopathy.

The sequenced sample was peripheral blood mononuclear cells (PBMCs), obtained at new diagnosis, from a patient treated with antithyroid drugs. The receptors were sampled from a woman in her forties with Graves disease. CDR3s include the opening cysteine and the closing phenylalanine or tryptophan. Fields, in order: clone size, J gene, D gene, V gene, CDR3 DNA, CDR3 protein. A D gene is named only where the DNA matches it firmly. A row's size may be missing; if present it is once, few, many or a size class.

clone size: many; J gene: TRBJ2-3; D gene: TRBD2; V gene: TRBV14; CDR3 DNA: TGTGCCAGCAGCCAAGGAATTAGCGGGAGACCTGACACAGATACGCAGTATTTT; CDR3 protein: CASSQGISGRPDTDTQYF
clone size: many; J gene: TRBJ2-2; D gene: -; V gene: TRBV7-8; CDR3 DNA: TGTGCCAGCAGCCAAAATGATAGGAAAAACACCGGGGAGCTGTTTTTT; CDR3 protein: CASSQNDRKNTGELFF
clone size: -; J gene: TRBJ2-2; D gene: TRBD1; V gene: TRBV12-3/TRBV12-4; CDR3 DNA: TGTGCCAGCAGCCCAACAGGGGGACGGGAGCTGTTTTTT; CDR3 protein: CASSPTGGRELFF
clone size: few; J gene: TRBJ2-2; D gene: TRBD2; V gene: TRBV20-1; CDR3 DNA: TGCAGTGCTAGAGGAACTACTAGCGGGCGTAACACCGGGGAGCTGTTTTTT; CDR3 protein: CSARGTTSGRNTGELFF
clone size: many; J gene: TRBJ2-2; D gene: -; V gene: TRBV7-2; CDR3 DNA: TGTGCCAGCAGCTTAGATGTGGGACACGCGAACACCGGGGAGCTGTTTTTT; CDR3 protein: CASSLDVGHANTGELFF
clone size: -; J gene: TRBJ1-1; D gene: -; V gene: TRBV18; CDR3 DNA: TGTGCCAGCGCTCTAGCCGGGACGGAAGCTTTCTTT; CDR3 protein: CASALAGTEAFF
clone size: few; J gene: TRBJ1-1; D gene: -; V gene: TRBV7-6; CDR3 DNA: TGTGCCAGCAGCCCCAGCGTTGGGGTGGAAGCTTTCTTT; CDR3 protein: CASSPSVGVEAFF
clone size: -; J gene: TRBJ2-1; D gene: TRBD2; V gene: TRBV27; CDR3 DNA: TGTGCCAGCAGTTTAAGGCGACTAGCGGGAGTGGGGGAGCAGTTCTTC; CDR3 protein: CASSLRRLAGVGEQFF
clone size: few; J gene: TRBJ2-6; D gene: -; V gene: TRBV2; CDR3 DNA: TGTGCCAGATCCAGCGCTGGGGCCAACGTCCTGACTTTC; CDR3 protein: CARSSAGANVLTF
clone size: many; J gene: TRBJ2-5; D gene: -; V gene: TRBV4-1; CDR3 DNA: TGCGCCAGCAGCCAAGATTTGGTCAGGCCAGAGACCCAGTACTTC; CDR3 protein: CASSQDLVRPETQYF
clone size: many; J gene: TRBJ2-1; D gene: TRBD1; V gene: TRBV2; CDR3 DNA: TGTGCCAGCGGGCAGGGGGCCTACAATGAGCAGTTCTTC; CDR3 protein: CASGQGAYNEQFF
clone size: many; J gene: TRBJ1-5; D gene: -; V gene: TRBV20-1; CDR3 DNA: TGCAGTGCTGCTAAGACAGGTTATAGCAATCAGCCCCAGCATTTT; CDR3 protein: CSAAKTGYSNQPQHF
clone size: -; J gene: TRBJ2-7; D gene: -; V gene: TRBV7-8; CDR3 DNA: TGTGCCAGCAGCTTAGCAGAGAGCACCTACGAGCAGTACTTC; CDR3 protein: CASSLAESTYEQYF
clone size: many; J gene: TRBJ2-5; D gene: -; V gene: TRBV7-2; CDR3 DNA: TGTGCCAGCAGCTTAGCGGGACACGGGTACCAAGAGACCCAGTACTTC; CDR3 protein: CASSLAGHGYQETQYF
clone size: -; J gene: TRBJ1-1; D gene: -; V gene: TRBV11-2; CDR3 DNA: TGTGCCAGCTCCAAGAGGCGGCAAGACACTGAAGCTTTCTTT; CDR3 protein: CASSKRRQDTEAFF
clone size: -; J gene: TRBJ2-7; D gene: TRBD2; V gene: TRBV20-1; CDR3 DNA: TGCAGTGCTAGGCGGGCCGGGACTAGCGGCTTAGTCCGGAACGAGCAGTACTTC; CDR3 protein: CSARRAGTSGLVRNEQYF
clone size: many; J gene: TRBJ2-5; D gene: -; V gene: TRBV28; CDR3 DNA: TGTGCCAGCAGTCACAGGGAATCTATAAAAGAGACCCAGTACTTC; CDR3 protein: CASSHRESIKETQYF
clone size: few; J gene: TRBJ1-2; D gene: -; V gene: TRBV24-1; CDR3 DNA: TGTGCCACCAGTGATATAGGACAGAGCTATGGCTACACCTTC; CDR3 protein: CATSDIGQSYGYTF
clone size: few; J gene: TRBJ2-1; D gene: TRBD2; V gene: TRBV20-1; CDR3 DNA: TGCAGTACCCTCCGGACTAGCTTCAATGAGCAGTTCTTC; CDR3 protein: CSTLRTSFNEQFF
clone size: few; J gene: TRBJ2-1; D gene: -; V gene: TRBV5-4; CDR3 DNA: TGTGCCAGCAGCTTGGGAGGGGGGACAGTTAGGAACAATGAGCAGTTCTTC; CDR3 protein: CASSLGGGTVRNNEQFF
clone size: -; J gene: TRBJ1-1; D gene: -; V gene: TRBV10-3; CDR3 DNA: TGTGCCATCAGTACCGACCCAAGCACTGAAGCTTTCTTT; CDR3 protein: CAISTDPSTEAFF
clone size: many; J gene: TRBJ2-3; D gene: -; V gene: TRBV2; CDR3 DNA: TGTGCCAGCAGTCTCTTCGGCCTAACTGGCACAGATACGCAGTATTTT; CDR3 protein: CASSLFGLTGTDTQYF
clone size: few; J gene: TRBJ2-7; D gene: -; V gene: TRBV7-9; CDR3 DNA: TGTGCCAGCAGCAACTACTTGACGGAGAGCTCCTACGAGCAGTACTTC; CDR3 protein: CASSNYLTESSYEQYF
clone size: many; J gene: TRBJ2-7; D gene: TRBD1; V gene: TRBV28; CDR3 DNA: TGTGCCAGCAGTGGGAACCCGCTGGACAGGAGGACCTACGAGCAGTACTTC; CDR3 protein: CASSGNPLDRRTYEQYF
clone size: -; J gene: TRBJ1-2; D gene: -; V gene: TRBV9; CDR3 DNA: TGTGCCAGCAGCGTAGATGAAGCACCTCGGGCCCGTGGCTACACCTTC; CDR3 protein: CASSVDEAPRARGYTF
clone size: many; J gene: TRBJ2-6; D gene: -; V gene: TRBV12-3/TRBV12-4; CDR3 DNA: TGTGCCAGCAGTTTTGGTATCGGTTCTGGGGCCAACGTCCTGACTTTC; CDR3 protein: CASSFGIGSGANVLTF
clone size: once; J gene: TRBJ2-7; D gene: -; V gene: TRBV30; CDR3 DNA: TGTGCCTGGGGTCGGGAGCCCGGAGGTGAAGGGCAGTACTTC; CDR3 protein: CAWGREPGGEGQYF
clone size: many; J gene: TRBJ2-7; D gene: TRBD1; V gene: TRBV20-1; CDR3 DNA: TGCAGTGCTTGGGGACAGGGAATATCCTACGAGCAGTACTTC; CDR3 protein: CSAWGQGISYEQYF
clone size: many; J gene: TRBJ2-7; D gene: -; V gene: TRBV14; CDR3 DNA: TGTGCCAGCAGCCCCCAGGGGGGCTACGAGCAGTACTTC; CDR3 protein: CASSPQGGYEQYF
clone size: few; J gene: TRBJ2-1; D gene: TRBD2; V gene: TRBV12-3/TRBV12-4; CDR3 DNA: TGTGCCAGCAGTTTCGACCTAGCGGGAGATCTCAATGAGCAGTTCTTC; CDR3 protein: CASSFDLAGDLNEQFF
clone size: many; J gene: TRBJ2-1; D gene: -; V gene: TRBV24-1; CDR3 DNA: TGTGCCACCAGTGCTCCGGGACAGCCCAGTAGGGAGGGCTACAATGAGCAGTTCTTC; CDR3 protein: CATSAPGQPSREGYNEQFF
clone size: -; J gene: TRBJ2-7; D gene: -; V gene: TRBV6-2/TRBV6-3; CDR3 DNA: TGTGCCAGCAGTTACTCGAGGACTGCCTACGAGCAGTACTTC; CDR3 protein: CASSYSRTAYEQYF
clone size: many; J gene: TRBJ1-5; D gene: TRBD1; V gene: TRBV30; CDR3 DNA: TGTGCCTGGAGTGTAGTGTTCCGGCGGCAGGGGGGAAATCAGCCCCAGCATTTT; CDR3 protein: CAWSVVFRRQGGNQPQHF
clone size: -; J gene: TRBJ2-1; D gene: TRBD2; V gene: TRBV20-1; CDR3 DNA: TGCAGTGCTAGCTCTCTAGCGGGAGGGCTCAGTGAGCAGTTCTTC; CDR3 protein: CSASSLAGGLSEQFF
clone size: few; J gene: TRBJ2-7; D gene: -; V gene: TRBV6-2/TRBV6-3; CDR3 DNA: TGTGCCAGCAGTAGATTAGCGGTGGGAGTGGTCGAGCAGTACTTC; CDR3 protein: CASSRLAVGVVEQYF
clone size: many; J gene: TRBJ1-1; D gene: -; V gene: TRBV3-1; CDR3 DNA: TGTGCCAGCAGCCTGGGGGGGGGCAGGGCCGATGGGGCTTTCTTT; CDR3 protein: CASSLGGGRADGAFF
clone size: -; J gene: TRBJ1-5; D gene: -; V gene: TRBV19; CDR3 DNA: TGTGCCAGTAGTGTGGTTAATAGCAATCAGCCCCAGCATTTT; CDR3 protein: CASSVVNSNQPQHF
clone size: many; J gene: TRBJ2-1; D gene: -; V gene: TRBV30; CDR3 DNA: TGTGCCTGGAACTGGGGGGACAATGAGCAGTTCTTC; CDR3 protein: CAWNWGDNEQFF
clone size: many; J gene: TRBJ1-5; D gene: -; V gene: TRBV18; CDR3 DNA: TGTGCCAGCTCACTTCGTCTGGGGACTGAGCCCCAGCATTTT; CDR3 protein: CASSLRLGTEPQHF
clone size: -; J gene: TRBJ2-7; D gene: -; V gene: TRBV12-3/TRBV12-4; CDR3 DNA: TGTGCCTCCCTCGGAGGGTCTGCCGAGCAGTACTTC; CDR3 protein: CASLGGSAEQYF
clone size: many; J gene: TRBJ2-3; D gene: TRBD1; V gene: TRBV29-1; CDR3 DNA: TGCAGCGTTGAATACGGGACAGGGGAGCGGGCGCAGTATTTT; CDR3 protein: CSVEYGTGERAQYF
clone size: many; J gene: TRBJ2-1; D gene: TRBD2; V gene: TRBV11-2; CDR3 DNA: TGTGCCAGCAGCCCTTTTCGAGGGCTAGCGGGAGGGAATGAGCAGTTCTTC; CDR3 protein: CASSPFRGLAGGNEQFF